This entry is about one T cell receptor (beta chain). Antigen unknown. This entry is derived from a study of T cells in Graves' hyperthyroidism and ophthalmopathy. Points from the study as a whole: Separation of ophthalmopathy from stable hyperthyroidism was achieved by a 13 V-J model.

The CDR3 has 15 residues. V dropped 0 bases and J dropped 5; count of bases not matched to a gene: 5. CDR1 MNHEY and CDR2 SVGEGT come from the germline V gene. TCR beta CDR3 regions were amplified from RNA. The TCR CDR3 was amplified in a first-round RT-PCR using the HTBI primer set. TCRdb reprocessed the multiplex PCR reads with MiXCR, giving one entry per CDR3 protein. The table lists hundreds of thousands of distinct CDR3 sequences, 18% of them singletons, with around two fifths in the top ten. J is TRBJ2-7 and V is TRBV6-2 or TRBV6-3; 9 positions agree with TRBD1. The sequence came from a man aged 35-49 years with Graves' hyperthyroidism. Sequencing used blood. The CDR3 sequence: CASSYSPGQGHEQYF. The CDR3 bases are TGTGCCAGCAGTTACTCCCCCGGACAGGGGCACGAGCAGTACTTC.